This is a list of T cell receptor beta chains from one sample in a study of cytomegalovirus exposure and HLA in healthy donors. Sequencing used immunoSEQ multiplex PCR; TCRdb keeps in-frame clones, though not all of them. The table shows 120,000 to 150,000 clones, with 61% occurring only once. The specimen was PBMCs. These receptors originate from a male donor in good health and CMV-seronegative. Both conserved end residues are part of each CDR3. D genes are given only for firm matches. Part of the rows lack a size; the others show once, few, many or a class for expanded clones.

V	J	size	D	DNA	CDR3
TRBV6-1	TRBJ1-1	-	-	TGTGCCAGCAGTTCCCGCGCGGGATACACTGAAGCTTTCTTT	CASSSRAGYTEAFF
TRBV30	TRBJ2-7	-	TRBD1	TGTGCCTGGAGTGGCCTCCACCGGGACAGGGTCTCCTACGAGCAGTACTTC	CAWSGLHRDRVSYEQYF
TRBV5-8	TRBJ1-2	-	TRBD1	TGTGCCAGCAGCTTGCGGGACAGCGGCCTACAACGGTATGGCTACACCTTC	CASSLRDSGLQRYGYTF
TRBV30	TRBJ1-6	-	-	TGTGCCTGGAGTGTAACGGATAATTCACCCCTCCACTTT	CAWSVTDNSPLHF
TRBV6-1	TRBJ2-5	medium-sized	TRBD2	TGTGCCAGCAGTGAAAGTGCGGGGGAAGGGGCGGAGACCCAGTACTTC	CASSESAGEGAETQYF
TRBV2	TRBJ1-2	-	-	TGTGCCAGCAGTGGAAGGGCCTTTAGGGGTGGCTATGGCTACACCTTC	CASSGRAFRGGYGYTF
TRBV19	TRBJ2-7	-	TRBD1	TGTGCCAGTAGTGTCACCGGGACAGACGAGCAGTACTTC	CASSVTGTDEQYF
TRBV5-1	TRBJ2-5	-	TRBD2	TGCGCCAGCAGCTCTGGACTAGCGGGGGCCGTTCAAGAGACCCAGTACTTC	CASSSGLAGAVQETQYF
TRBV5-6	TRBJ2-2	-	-	TGTGCCAGCAGATACAGGGTGAACACCGGGGAGCTGTTTTTT	CASRYRVNTGELFF
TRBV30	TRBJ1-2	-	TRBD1	TGTGCCTGGAGTCCCGGGACAGGGGCTAACTATGGCTACACCTTC	CAWSPGTGANYGYTF
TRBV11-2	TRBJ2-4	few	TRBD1	TGTGCCAGCAGAACCGGACAGGGGGCCGACATTCAGTACTTC	CASRTGQGADIQYF
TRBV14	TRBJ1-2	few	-	TGTGCCAGCAGCCAAATACGGATGAAGGGGCGGGGGGGCGCGGGCTATGGCTACACCTTC	CASSQIRMKGRGGAGYGYTF
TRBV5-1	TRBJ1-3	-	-	TGCGCCAGCAGCTCCGAAGGGACTCATCTGGAAACACCGAACACCATATATTTT	CASSSEGTHLETPNTIYF